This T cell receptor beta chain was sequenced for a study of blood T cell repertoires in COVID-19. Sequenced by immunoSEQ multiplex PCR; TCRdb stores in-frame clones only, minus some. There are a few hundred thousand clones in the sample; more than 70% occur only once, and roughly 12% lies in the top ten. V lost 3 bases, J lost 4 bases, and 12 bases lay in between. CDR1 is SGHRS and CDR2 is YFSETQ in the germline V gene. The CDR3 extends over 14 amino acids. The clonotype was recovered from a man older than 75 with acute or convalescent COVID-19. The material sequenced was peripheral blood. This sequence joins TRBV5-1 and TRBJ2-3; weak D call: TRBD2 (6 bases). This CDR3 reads CASSSVAVADTQYF. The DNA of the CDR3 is TGCGCCAGCAGCTCAGTAGCGGTCGCAGATACGCAGTATTTT.